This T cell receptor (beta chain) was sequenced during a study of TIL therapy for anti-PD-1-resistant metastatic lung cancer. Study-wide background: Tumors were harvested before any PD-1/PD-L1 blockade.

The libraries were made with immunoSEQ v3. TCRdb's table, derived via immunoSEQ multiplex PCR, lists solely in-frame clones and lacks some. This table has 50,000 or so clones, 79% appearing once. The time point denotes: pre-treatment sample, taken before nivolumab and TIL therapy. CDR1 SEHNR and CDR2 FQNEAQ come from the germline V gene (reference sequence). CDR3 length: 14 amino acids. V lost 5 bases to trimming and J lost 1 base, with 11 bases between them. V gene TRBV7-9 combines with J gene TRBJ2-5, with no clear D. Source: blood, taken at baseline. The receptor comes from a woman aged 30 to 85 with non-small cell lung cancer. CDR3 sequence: CASSPTLGQETQYF. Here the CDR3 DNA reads TGTGCCAGCAGCCCGACCCTCGGCCAAGAGACCCAGTACTTC.